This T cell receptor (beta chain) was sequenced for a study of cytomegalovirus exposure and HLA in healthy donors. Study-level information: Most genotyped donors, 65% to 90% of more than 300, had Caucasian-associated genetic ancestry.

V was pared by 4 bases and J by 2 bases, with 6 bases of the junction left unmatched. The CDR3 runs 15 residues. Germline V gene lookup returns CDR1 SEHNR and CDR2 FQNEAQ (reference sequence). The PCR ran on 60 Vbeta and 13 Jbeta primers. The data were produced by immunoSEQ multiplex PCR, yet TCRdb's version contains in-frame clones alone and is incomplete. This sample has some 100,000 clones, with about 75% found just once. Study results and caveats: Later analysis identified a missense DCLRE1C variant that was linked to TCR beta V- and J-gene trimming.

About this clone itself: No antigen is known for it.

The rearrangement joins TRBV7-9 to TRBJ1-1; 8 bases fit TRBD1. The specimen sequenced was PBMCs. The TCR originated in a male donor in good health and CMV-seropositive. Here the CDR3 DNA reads TGTGCCAGCAGCTCAACAGGGGGACGAAACACTGAAGCTTTCTTT. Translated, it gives CASSSTGGRNTEAFF. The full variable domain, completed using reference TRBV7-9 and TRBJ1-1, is DTGVSQNPRHKITKRGQNVTFRCDPISEHNRLYWYRQTLGQGPEFLTYFQNEAQLEKSRLLSDRFSAERPKGSFSTLEIQRTEQGDSAMYLCASSSTGGRNTEAFFGQGTRLTVV.